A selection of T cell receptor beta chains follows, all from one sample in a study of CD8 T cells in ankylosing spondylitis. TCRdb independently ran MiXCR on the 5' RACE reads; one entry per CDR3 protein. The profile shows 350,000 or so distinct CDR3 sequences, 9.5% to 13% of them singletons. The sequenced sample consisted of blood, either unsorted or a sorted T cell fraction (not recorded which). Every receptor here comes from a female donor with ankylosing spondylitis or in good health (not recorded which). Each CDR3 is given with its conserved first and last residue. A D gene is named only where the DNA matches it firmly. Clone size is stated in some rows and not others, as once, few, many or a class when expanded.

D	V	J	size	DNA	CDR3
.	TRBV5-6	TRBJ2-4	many	TGTGCCAGCAGCTTGGCAGGCCGAGGAAACATTCAGTACTTC	CASSLAGRGNIQYF
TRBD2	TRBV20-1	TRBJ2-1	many	TGCAGTGCCAACGTACCTAGCGGGAGTGGATTGGAGCAGTTCTTC	CSANVPSGSGLEQFF
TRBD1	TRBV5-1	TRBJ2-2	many	TGCGCCAGCTCGGAAGTGGGACAGACTAACACCGGGGAGCTGTTTTTT	CASSEVGQTNTGELFF
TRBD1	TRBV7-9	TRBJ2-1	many	TGTGCCAGCAGCGGGCCGGACAGGGTTTCGTACAATGAGCAGTTCTTC	CASSGPDRVSYNEQFF
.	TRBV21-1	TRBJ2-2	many	TGTGCCAGCAGCAGGACCTTGAAGAGGCTAGCGGAACTGAACACCGGGGAGCTGTTTTTT	CASSRTLKRLAELNTGELFF
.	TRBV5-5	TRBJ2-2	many	TGTGCCAGCCAAATTACAGGGCTTTCCGGGGAGCTGTTTTTT	CASQITGLSGELFF
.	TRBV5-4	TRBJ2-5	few	TGTGCCAGCAGCCCCGGACTCCACGGGCGAGAGACCCAGTACTTC	CASSPGLHGRETQYF
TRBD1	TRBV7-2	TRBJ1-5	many	TGTGCCAGCAGCTTAGAGGGGGCAGGGGTTGGCCAGCCCCAGCATTTT	CASSLEGAGVGQPQHF
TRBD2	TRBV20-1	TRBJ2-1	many	TGCAGTCTGAACCCCCGGCAGGGACTAGGTTGGGAGCAGTTCTTC	CSLNPRQGLGWEQFF
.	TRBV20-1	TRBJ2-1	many	TGCAGTGCTAGGGTCCTAGCCAACAATGAGCAGTTCTTC	CSARVLANNEQFF
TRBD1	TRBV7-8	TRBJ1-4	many	TGTGCCAGCAGCCCTGACAGGGTTAGTGAAAAACTGTTTTTT	CASSPDRVSEKLFF
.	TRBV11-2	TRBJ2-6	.	TGTGCCAGCAGCTTAATACCTGCCGTAATGGGTTCTGGGGCCAACGTCCTGACTTTC	CASSLIPAVMGSGANVLTF
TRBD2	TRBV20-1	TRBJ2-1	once	TGCTGTGCTATAGGGACTAGCGGCACCCACAATGAGCAGTTCTTC	CCAIGTSGTHNEQFF
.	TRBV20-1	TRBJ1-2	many	TGCAGTGCTAGAGATCGACAGAGGAACTATGGCTACACCTTC	CSARDRQRNYGYTF
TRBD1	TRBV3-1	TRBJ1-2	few	TGTGCCAGCAGCCCTAACCGACAGGGCTATGGCTACACCTTC	CASSPNRQGYGYTF
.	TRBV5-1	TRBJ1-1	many	TGCGCCAGCAACTCCCCCACTGAAGCTTTCTTT	CASNSPTEAFF
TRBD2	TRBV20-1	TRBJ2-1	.	TGCAGTGCTAGTTCACTAGCGGACTACAATGAGCAGTTCTTC	CSASSLADYNEQFF
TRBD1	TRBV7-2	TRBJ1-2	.	TGTGCCAGCAGCTTAGCGGGACAGGGGATCGGATATGGCTACACCTTC	CASSLAGQGIGYGYTF
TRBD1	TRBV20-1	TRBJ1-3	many	TGCAGTGCCATATCCCGACAGGGGCGGTCTAGAAACACCATATATTTT	CSAISRQGRSRNTIYF
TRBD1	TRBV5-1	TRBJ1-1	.	TGCGCCAGCAGCTTGGCAGGGGGACAGAACACTGAAGCTTTCTTT	CASSLAGGQNTEAFF
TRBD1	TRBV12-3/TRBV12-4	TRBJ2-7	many	TGTGCCAGCAGTTTATCTTGGACAGGGGGATACGAGCAGTACTTC	CASSLSWTGGYEQYF
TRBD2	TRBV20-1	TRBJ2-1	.	TGCAGTGCTAGGCTAGCGGCCTCTCGCAATGAGCAGTTCTTC	CSARLAASRNEQFF
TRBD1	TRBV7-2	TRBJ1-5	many	TGTGCCAGCAGCTATCAGGGGGCCGTGGATCAGCCCCAGCATTTT	CASSYQGAVDQPQHF
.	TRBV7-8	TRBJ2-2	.	TGTGCCACTAGAGACGGGACTGTGAACACCGGGGAGCTGTTTTTT	CATRDGTVNTGELFF
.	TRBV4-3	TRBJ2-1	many	TGCGCCAGCAGCCAAGGATCGGAGATATACATCGATGAGCAGTTCTTC	CASSQGSEIYIDEQFF
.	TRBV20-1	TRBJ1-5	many	TGCAGTGCTAGACCGTGGGGTAGCAATCAGCCCCAGCATTTT	CSARPWGSNQPQHF